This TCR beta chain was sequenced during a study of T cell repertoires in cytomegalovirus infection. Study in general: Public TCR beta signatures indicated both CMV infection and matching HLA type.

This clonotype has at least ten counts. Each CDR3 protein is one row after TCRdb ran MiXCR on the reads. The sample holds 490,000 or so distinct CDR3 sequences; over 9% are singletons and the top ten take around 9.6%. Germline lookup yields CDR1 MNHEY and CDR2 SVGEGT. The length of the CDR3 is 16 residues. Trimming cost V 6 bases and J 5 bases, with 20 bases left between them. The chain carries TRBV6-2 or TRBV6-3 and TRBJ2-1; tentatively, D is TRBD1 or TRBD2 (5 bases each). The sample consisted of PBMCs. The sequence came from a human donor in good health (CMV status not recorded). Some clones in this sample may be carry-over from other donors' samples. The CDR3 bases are TGTGCCAGCAGCCGACTACCGCTGGGGGAAAACAATGAGCAGTTCTTC. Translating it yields CASSRLPLGENNEQFF.